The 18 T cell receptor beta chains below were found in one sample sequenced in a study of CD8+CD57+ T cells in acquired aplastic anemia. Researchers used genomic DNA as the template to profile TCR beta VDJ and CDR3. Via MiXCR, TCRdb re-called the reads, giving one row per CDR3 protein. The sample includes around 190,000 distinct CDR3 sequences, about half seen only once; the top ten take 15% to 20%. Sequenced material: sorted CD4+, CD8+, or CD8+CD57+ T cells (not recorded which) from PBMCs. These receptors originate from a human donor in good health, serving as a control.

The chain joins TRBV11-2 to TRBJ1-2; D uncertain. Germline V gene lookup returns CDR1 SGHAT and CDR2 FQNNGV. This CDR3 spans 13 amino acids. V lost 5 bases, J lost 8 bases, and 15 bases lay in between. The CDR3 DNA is TGTGCCAGCAGCAAAACAGCGGATGGGGGCTACACCTTC. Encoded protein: CASSKTADGGYTF.

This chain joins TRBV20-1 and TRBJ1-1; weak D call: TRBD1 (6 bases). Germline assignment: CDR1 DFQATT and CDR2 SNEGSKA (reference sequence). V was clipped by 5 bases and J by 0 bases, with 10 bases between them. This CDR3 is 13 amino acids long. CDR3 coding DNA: TGCAGTGCTGGGGGACATCTGAACACTGAAGCTTTCTTT. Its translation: CSAGGHLNTEAFF.

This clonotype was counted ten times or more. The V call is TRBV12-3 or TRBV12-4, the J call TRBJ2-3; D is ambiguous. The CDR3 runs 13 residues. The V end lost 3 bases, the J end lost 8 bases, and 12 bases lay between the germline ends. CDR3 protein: CASSFVGPRTQYF. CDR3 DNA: TGTGCCAGCAGTTTTGTAGGGCCCCGTACGCAGTATTTT.

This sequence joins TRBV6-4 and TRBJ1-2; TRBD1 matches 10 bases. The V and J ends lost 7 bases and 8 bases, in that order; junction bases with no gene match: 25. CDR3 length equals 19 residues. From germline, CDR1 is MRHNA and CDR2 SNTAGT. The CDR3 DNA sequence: TGTGCCAGCAACGATCAACCTTGTCTTGGGGACAGGGGCTCTTGGGGCTACACCTTC. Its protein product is CASNDQPCLGDRGSWGYTF.

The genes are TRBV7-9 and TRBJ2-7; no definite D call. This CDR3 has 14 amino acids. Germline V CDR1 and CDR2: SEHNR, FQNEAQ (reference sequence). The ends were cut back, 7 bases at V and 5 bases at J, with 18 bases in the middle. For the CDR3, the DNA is TGTGCCAGCAACCGACCTGGACGGTTCGACGAGCAGTACTTC. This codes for CASNRPGRFDEQYF.

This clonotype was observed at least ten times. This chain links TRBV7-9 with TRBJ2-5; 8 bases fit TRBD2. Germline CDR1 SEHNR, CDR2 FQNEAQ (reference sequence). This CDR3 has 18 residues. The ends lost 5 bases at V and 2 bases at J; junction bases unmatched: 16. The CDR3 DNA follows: TGTGCCAGCAGCCCAAGCGGGGGTCGGCCGAGCTCGCAAGAGACCCAGTACTTC. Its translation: CASSPSGGRPSSQETQYF.

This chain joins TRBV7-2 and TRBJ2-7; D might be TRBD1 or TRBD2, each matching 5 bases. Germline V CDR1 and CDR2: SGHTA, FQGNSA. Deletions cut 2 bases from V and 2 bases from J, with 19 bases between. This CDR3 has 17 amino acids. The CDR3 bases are TGTGCCAGCAGCTTACAGGGTGAAACCGGGACGGCCTACGAGCAGTACTTC. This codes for CASSLQGETGTAYEQYF.

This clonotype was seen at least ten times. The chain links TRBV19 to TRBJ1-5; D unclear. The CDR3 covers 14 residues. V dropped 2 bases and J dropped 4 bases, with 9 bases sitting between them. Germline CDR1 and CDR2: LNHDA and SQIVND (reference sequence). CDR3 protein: CASSIRRGNQPQHF. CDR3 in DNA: TGTGCCAGTAGTATACGCCGGGGAAATCAGCCCCAGCATTTT.

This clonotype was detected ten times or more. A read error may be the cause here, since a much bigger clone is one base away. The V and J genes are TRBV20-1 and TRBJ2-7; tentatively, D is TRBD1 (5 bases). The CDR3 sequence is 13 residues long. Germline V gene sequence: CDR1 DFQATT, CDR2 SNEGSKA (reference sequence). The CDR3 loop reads CSARPTASYGQYF. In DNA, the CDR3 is TGCAGTGCTAGACCGACAGCATCCTACGGGCAGTACTTC.

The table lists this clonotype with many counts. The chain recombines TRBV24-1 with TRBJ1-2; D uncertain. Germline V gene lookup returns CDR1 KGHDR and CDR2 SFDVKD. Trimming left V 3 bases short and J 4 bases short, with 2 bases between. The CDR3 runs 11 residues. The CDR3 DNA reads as TGTGCCACCAGTGATGGCTATGGCTACACCTTC. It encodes CATSDGYGYTF.

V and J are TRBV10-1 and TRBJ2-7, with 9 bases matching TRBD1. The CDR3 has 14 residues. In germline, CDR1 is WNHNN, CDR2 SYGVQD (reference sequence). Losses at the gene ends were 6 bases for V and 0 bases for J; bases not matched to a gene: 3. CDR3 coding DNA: TGCGCCAGCAGCCGGGACAGGGTCTCCTACGAGCAGTACTTC. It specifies CASSRDRVSYEQYF.

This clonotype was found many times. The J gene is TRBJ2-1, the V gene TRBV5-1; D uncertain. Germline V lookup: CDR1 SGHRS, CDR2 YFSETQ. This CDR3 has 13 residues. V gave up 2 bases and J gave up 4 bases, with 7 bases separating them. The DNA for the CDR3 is TGCGCCAGCAGCTTACGTGTTTACAATGAGCAGTTCTTC. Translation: CASSLRVYNEQFF.

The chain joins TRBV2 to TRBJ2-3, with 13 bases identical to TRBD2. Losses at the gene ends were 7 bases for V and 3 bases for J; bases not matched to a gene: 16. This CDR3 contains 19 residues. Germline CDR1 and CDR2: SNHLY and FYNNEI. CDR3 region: CASNFPTSGGAVVTDTQYF. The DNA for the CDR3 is TGTGCCAGCAACTTCCCTACTAGCGGGGGGGCCGTGGTGACAGATACGCAGTATTTT.

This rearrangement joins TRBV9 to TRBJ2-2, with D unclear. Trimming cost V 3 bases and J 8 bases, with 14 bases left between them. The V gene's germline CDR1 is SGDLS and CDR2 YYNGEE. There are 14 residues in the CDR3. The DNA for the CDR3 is TGTGCCAGCAGCGCGGGTCCCCCCCGGGGGGAGCTGTTTTTT. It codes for CASSAGPPRGELFF.

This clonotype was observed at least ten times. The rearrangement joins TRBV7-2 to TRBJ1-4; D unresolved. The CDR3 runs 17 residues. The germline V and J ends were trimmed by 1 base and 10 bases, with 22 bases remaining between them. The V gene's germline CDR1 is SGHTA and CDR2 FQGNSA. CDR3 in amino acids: CASSLGPNMGIGGKLFF. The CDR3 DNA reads TGTGCCAGCAGCTTAGGGCCTAATATGGGGATTGGCGGAAAACTGTTTTTT.

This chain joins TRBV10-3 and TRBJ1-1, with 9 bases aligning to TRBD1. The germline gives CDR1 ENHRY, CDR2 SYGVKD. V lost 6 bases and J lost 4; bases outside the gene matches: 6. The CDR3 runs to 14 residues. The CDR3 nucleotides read TGTGCCATCAGCTCGGGACAGGGCGGCACTGAAGCTTTCTTT. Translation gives CAISSGQGGTEAFF.

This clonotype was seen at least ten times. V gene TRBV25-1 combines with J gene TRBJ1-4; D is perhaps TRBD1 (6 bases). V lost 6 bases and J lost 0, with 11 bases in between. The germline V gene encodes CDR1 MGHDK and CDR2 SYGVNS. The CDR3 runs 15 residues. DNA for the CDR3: TGTGCCAGCAGGGGACAAGTATCAACTAATGAAAAACTGTTTTTT. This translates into CASRGQVSTNEKLFF.

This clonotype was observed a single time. CDR3 loop: CASSTGQGRTFF. Here the CDR3 DNA reads TGTGCCAGCAGCACCGGACAGGGGAGAACTTTCTTT. V gene TRBV25-1 combines with J gene TRBJ1-1; 9 bases are a match to TRBD1. This CDR3 comprises 12 residues. CDR1 and CDR2 (germline): MGHDK, SYGVNS. J was trimmed by 12 bases and V by 6 bases; bases with no gene match: 8. Looking up the rest from reference TRBV25-1 and TRBJ1-1 gives the full variable domain: EADIYQTPRYLVIGTGKKITLECSQTMGHDKMYWYQQDPGMELHLIHYSYGVNSTEKGDLSSESTVSRIRTEHFPLTLESARPSHTSQYLCASSTGQGRTFFGQGTRLTVV.